The subject of this entry is one T cell receptor beta chain. The CDR3 has 13 residues. V shed 3 bases, J shed 7 bases, and the junction held 2 bases outside the gene matches. Germline assignment: CDR1 KGHSH and CDR2 LQKENI. These data originate in a study of blood T cell repertoires in COVID-19. Study as a whole: COVID-19 samples, acute and convalescent, were from the United States, Italy and Spain.

Sequenced by immunoSEQ multiplex PCR; TCRdb stores in-frame clones only, minus some. The sample carries under 400,000 clones, 88% recorded once. The study recruited people aged about 18 to 89 years across around 24 US areas. The TCR was taken from a woman aged 25-40 years who had been exposed to COVID-19. Sample: PBMCs or T cells enriched from blood (not recorded which). The chain recombines TRBV18 with TRBJ1-5, with TRBD1 identical over 8 bases. In DNA form, the CDR3 reads TGTGCCAGCTCACCGGACAGGGCCCAGCCCCAGCATTTT. This encodes CASSPDRAQPQHF. The full variable domain, rest sourced from reference TRBV18 and TRBJ1-5, is NAGVMQNPRHLVRRRGQEARLRCSPMKGHSHVYWYRQLPEEGLKFMVYLQKENIIDESGMPKERFSAEFPKEGPSILRIQQVVRGDSAAYFCASSPDRAQPQHFGDGTRLSIL.